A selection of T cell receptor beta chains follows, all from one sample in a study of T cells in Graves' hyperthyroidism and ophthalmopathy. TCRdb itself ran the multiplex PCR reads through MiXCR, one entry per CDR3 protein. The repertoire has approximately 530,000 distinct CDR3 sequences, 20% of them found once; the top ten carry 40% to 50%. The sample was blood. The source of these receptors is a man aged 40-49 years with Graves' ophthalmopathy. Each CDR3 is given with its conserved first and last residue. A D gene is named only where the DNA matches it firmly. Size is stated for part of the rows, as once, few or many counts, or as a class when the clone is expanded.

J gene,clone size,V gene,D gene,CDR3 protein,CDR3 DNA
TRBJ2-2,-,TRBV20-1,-,CSASPPDTGELFF,TGCAGTGCTAGTCCGCCGGACACCGGGGAGCTGTTTTTT
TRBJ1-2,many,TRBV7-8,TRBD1,CASSWGQGTGYGYTF,TGTGCCAGCAGCTGGGGACAGGGGACGGGCTATGGCTACACCTTC
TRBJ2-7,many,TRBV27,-,CASSLSRSYEQYF,TGTGCCAGCAGCTTATCCAGGTCCTACGAGCAGTACTTC
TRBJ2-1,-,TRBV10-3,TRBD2,CAISERWPREGSYNEQFF,TGTGCCATCAGTGAGCGATGGCCCAGGGAGGGCTCCTACAATGAGCAGTTCTTC
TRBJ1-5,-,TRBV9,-,CASSGLGGEASNQPQHF,TGTGCCAGCAGCGGACTAGGGGGGGAGGCAAGCAATCAGCCCCAGCATTTT
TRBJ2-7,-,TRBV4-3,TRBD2,CASSPSGASGRKRHEQYF,TGCGCCAGCAGCCCCTCTGGGGCTAGCGGGAGGAAGAGGCACGAGCAGTACTTC
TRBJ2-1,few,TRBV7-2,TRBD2,CASSPRGSGGEQFF,TGTGCCAGCAGCCCCCGAGGTAGCGGGGGAGAGCAGTTCTTC
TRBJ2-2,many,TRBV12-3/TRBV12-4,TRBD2,CASSRTSGGTNTGELFF,TGTGCCAGCAGCAGGACTAGCGGGGGGACCAACACCGGGGAGCTGTTTTTT
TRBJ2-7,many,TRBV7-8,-,CASSLEVASYEQYF,TGTGCCAGCAGCTTAGAGGTAGCCTCCTACGAGCAGTACTTC
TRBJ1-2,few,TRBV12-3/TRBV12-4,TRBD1,CASSLGSRGRGGYTF,TGTGCCAGCAGTTTAGGCTCCAGGGGGCGCGGGGGCTACACCTTC